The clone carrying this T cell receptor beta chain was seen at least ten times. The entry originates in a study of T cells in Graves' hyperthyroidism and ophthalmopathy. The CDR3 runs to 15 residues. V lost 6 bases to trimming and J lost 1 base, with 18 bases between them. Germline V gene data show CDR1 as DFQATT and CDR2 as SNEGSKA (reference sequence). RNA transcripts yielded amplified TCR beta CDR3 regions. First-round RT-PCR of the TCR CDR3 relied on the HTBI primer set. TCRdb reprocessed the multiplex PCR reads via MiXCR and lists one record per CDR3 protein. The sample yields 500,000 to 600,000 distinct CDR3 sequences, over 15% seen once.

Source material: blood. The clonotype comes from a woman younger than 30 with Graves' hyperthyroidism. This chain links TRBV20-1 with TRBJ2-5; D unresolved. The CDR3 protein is CSASPRRGVQETQYF. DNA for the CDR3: TGCAGTGCCTCCCCAAGGCGTGGTGTCCAAGAGACCCAGTACTTC.